This TCR beta chain was obtained from a study of T cells in localized non-small cell lung cancer. In its sample, this clone was seen once. The antigen remains undetermined. Data came from immunoSEQ multiplex PCR; TCRdb stores just in-frame clones and leaves some out. The data show about 33,000 clones, roughly 90% seen once. The CDR3 totals 16 residues. With 1 base clipped from V and 0 bases from J, the junction kept 3 bases outside the gene matches. Germline V gene sequence: CDR1 LNHNV, CDR2 YYDKDF (reference sequence). Study-level results: Among the tissues sampled, uninvolved adjacent lung had the highest T cell clonality, above tumor. Within adjacent lung there appeared a median approximately 60 of the top 100 tumor clones. Sequencing was limited to one tumor region, leaving the possibility of heterogeneity open.

The source is a female donor over 55 with stage I lung adenocarcinoma. This material consisted of peripheral blood, taken before any cancer treatment. This chain links TRBV15 with TRBJ2-3, with 8 bases fitting TRBD2. The CDR3 spells CATSRVSSGSTDTQYF. CDR3 bases: TGTGCCACCAGCAGAGTTTCTAGCGGGAGCACAGATACGCAGTATTTT.